The 28 T cell receptor beta chains given below trace back to one sample, sequenced in a study of response to subunit inactivated influenza vaccine. TCRdb used MiXCR to reprocess the RT-PCR reads, holding one entry per CDR3 protein. The sample consists of about 700,000 distinct CDR3 sequences, more than 15% of them appearing once. The source material was PBMCs from blood, sampled approximately 12 days after vaccination. The receptors were sampled from a man aged 50-60 years who received an inactivated influenza vaccine.

The chain joins TRBV6-2 or TRBV6-3 to TRBJ2-7; D possibly matches TRBD1 or TRBD2 (5 bases each). Per the germline V gene, CDR1 is MNHEY and CDR2 is SVGEGT. This CDR3 contains 17 residues. V shed 2 bases and J shed 3 bases, with 20 bases lying between them. The chain's CDR3 is CASSYQPGRDHSYEQYF. Here the CDR3 DNA reads TGTGCCAGCAGTTACCAGCCCGGTCGGGACCATAGCTACGAGCAGTACTTC.

This clonotype was seen only a few times. The V and J genes are TRBV25-1 and TRBJ2-1, with 12 bases fitting TRBD2. Germline V gene sequence: CDR1 MGHDK, CDR2 SYGVNS. The CDR3 extends over 19 amino acids. V shed 4 bases and J 0 bases; nucleotides not matched to a gene: 10. The CDR3 bases are TGTGCCAGCAGTGGCAATCTAGCGGGGGGGCGGAGCTCCTACAATGAGCAGTTCTTC. Its translation is CASSGNLAGGRSSYNEQFF.

The CDR3 here is CSVELGGNEQFF. DNA for the CDR3: TGCAGCGTTGAGCTAGGAGGCAATGAGCAGTTCTTC. The rearrangement joins TRBV29-1 to TRBJ2-1, with D perhaps matching TRBD2 (5 bases). The CDR3 is 12 residues long. Germline V gene data show CDR1 as SQVTM and CDR2 as ANQGSEA. V was trimmed by 3 bases and J by 6 bases, leaving 9 bases between them.

This clonotype was seen a few times. V and J are TRBV5-1 and TRBJ2-4; 11 bases match TRBD2. The CDR3 is made up of 15 amino acids. Germline V lookup: CDR1 SGHRS, CDR2 YFSETQ. V lost 4 bases and J lost 7; bases outside the gene matches: 7. CDR3 sequence reads: CASSPPSSGGNIQYF. The CDR3 DNA follows: TGCGCCAGCAGCCCACCCTCTAGCGGGGGGAACATTCAGTACTTC. Full variable domain (outside the CDR3, taken from reference TRBV5-1 and TRBJ2-4): KAGVTQTPRYLIKTRGQQVTLSCSPISGHRSVSWYQQTPGQGLQFLFEYFSETQRNKGNFPGRFSGRQFSNSRSEMNVSTLELGDSALYLCASSPPSSGGNIQYFGAGTRLSVL.

The table lists this clonotype with a few counts. The genes are TRBV28 and TRBJ1-5; 9 nucleotides agree with TRBD1. Per the germline V gene, CDR1 is MDHEN and CDR2 is SYDVKM. J was trimmed by 2 bases and V by 6 bases; bases with no gene match: 8. The CDR3 consists of 16 residues. This CDR3 is CASRYRGLSGNQPQHF. In DNA form, the CDR3 reads TGTGCCAGCAGATACAGGGGGCTTAGTGGCAATCAGCCCCAGCATTTT.

The rearrangement joins TRBV7-3 to TRBJ2-6; no reliable D call. The germline V gene has CDR1 SGHTA and CDR2 FQGTGA. The CDR3 has 16 amino acids. The ends were cut back, 1 base at V and 0 bases at J, with 7 bases in the middle. CDR3 DNA sequence: TGTGCCAGCAGCTTAAGGTCGGTCTCTGGGGCCAACGTCCTGACTTTC. Amino acids: CASSLRSVSGANVLTF.

Many counts were recorded for this clonotype. The CDR3 coding sequence is TGTGCCAGCAGCCCGACAGGGAGCCCTGTCTATGGCTACACCTTC. Its protein is CASSPTGSPVYGYTF. This chain uses TRBV7-9 with TRBJ1-2, with 7 bases lining up with TRBD1. Trimming took 5 bases from V and 4 from J; bases not matched to a gene: 10. The CDR3 extends over 15 amino acids. Germline loops: CDR1 SEHNR, CDR2 FQNEAQ (reference sequence).

This clonotype has just a few counts. V usage is TRBV7-9 and J usage is TRBJ1-2; D may be TRBD1 (5 bases). The CDR3 loop spans 15 amino acids. The germline V gene has CDR1 SEHNR and CDR2 FQNEAQ (reference sequence). The ends were cut back, 4 bases at V and 0 bases at J, with 12 bases in the middle. DNA of the CDR3: TGTGCCAGCAGCTCCGACAGTGAGTCTAACTATGGCTACACCTTC. This encodes CASSSDSESNYGYTF.

There are many counts of this clonotype. This chain connects TRBV12-3 or TRBV12-4 to TRBJ2-3; unclear D gene. Trimming left V 6 bases short and J 4 bases short, with 11 bases between. The CDR3 runs 13 residues. CDR3 nucleotides: TGTGCCAGCAGCGCCCGGGTCCCAGATACGCAGTATTTT. It yields the protein CASSARVPDTQYF.

The chain has TRBV10-3 and TRBJ2-5, with 10 bases that match TRBD2. The germline V gene encodes CDR1 ENHRY and CDR2 SYGVKD. There are 14 residues in the CDR3. Trimming cost V 6 bases and J 1 base; bases outside gene matches: 2. The CDR3 reads CAISRTSGQETQYF. The CDR3 DNA sequence: TGTGCCATCAGCCGGACTAGCGGCCAAGAGACCCAGTACTTC.

The rearrangement uses TRBV7-2 and TRBJ2-1, with 7 bases matching TRBD1. Germline V lookup: CDR1 SGHTA, CDR2 FQGNSA. CDR3 length: 14 residues. V lost 3 bases and J lost 7; bases outside the gene matches: 6. The CDR3 coding sequence is TGTGCCAGCAGCTTTGTTACAGGGGAAAATGAGCAGTTCTTC. Translated: CASSFVTGENEQFF.

The chain employs TRBV10-3 and TRBJ2-1; TRBD2 matches at 9 bases. Germline CDR1 is ENHRY and CDR2 is SYGVKD. With 6 bases clipped from V and 8 bases from J, the junction kept 8 bases outside the gene matches. The CDR3 is made up of 14 amino acids. The CDR3 region is CAISPQGLAHEQFF. Here the CDR3 DNA reads TGTGCCATCAGCCCACAGGGACTAGCCCATGAGCAGTTCTTC.

This clonotype has at least ten counts. For the CDR3, the DNA is TGTGCCAGCAGTTTAGCGCTTGGGACTAGCAGGAATGAGCAGTTCTTC. It codes for CASSLALGTSRNEQFF. The chain links TRBV12-3 or TRBV12-4 to TRBJ2-1, with 9 bases that match TRBD2. CDR3 length equals 16 residues. V lost 0 bases and J lost 7; bases outside the gene matches: 7.

This clonotype has more than one count but fewer than ten. The chain combines TRBV10-3 with TRBJ2-3; 8 positions match TRBD2. The trim removed 0 bases at V and 0 bases at J, leaving 2 bases unmatched. The germline CDR1 and CDR2 sequences are ENHRY and SYGVKD. The CDR3 sequence is 16 residues long. The CDR3 DNA is TGTGCCATCAGTGAGTCAAGCGGGGGAAGCACAGATACGCAGTATTTT. It specifies CAISESSGGSTDTQYF.

In its sample, this clonotype was seen once. The chain couples TRBV7-2 to TRBJ2-3; 15 bases map to TRBD2. J lost 3 bases, V lost 1 base, and 11 bases had no gene match. The CDR3 has 20 amino acids. Germline V gene sequence: CDR1 SGHTA, CDR2 FQGNSA. The CDR3 protein is CASSLGWRTSGRAGTDTQYF. Here the CDR3 DNA reads TGTGCCAGCAGCTTAGGGTGGAGGACTAGCGGGAGGGCTGGAACAGATACGCAGTATTTT.

This clonotype was counted at least ten times. The chain recombines TRBV6-5 with TRBJ2-7; D is possibly TRBD1 or TRBD2 (6 bases each). The CDR3 covers 18 residues. Per germline, CDR1 MNHEY and CDR2 SVGAGI. V was shortened by 0 bases and J by 1 base, with 19 bases between the two germline ends. The CDR3 nucleotides read TGTGCCAGCAGTTACTCGAGGCCCCAAACAGGGAGGTCCTACGAGCAGTACTTC. It codes for CASSYSRPQTGRSYEQYF.

This clonotype was counted ten times or more. This chain links TRBV11-1 with TRBJ2-1; a weak D match, TRBD1 (6 bases). V lost 4 bases and J 2 bases, leaving 9 bases between the germline ends. The CDR3 is 14 residues long. Germline CDR1 reads SGHAT; CDR2 reads FQDESV (reference sequence). DNA for the CDR3: TGTGCCAGCAGCTCACGGGACACCTACAATGAGCAGTTCTTC. Encoded protein: CASSSRDTYNEQFF.

The V and J genes are TRBV5-6 and TRBJ2-1; the match to TRBD2 covers 11 bases. This CDR3 has 15 amino acids. The trim removed 3 bases at V and 8 bases at J, leaving 7 bases unmatched. Germline lookup yields CDR1 SGHDT and CDR2 YYEEEE. The CDR3 coding sequence is TGTGCCAGCAGCTGGGGGACTAGCGGAGAGCATGAGCAGTTCTTC. It yields the protein CASSWGTSGEHEQFF.

This clonotype was seen a few times. One end of the junction fails to match germline, which may point to a read error. The genes are TRBV7-7 and TRBJ2-7; no definite D call. The CDR3 extends over 13 amino acids. Germline values: CDR1 SSHAT, CDR2 FNYEAQ (reference sequence). The chain's CDR3 is CASSLDFSSEQYF. The DNA for the CDR3 is TGTGCTAGCAGCTTAGATTTCAGCAGCGAGCAGTACTTC.

This clonotype was observed a handful of times. The rearrangement joins TRBV5-1 to TRBJ2-2; D is ambiguous. The germline V gene has CDR1 SGHRS and CDR2 YFSETQ. The CDR3 loop spans 14 amino acids. The V end lost 4 bases, the J end lost 6 bases, and 13 bases lay between the germline ends. Here the CDR3 DNA reads TGCGCCAGCAGCCTGGTTTCCGGCCCCGGGGAGCTGTTTTTT. Residues: CASSLVSGPGELFF.

There are many counts of this clonotype. V is TRBV6-5 and J is TRBJ1-6; tentatively, D is TRBD1 (6 bases). CDR3 length equals 14 residues. Trimming removed 2 bases from V and 8 bases from J, with 10 bases in between. Germline assignment: CDR1 MNHEY and CDR2 SVGAGI. CDR3 coding DNA: TGTGCCAGCAGTTACCGGGGGCGATATTCACCCCTCCACTTT. Residues: CASSYRGRYSPLHF.

The genes are TRBV6-5 and TRBJ2-7; the D call may be TRBD1 or TRBD2 (6 bases each). Trimming left V 5 bases short and J 6 bases short, with 11 bases between. The CDR3 consists of 12 residues. Per the germline V gene, CDR1 is MNHEY and CDR2 is SVGAGI. The CDR3 spells CASSAGGGEQYF. The CDR3 nucleotides are TGTGCCAGCAGTGCAGGAGGGGGCGAGCAGTACTTC.

This sequence joins TRBV10-3 and TRBJ2-5; D gene uncertain. This CDR3 spans 13 amino acids. Trimming stripped 0 bases from V and 5 bases from J, with 7 bases between. Germline V gene sequence: CDR1 ENHRY, CDR2 SYGVKD. In DNA, the CDR3 is TGTGCCATCAGTGAGTCTAGGGTTGAGACCCAGTACTTC. Its protein product is CAISESRVETQYF.

On this clonotype itself: A read error may be the cause here, since a much bigger clone is one base away. V usage is TRBV7-9 and J usage is TRBJ2-2, with unresolved D. The V gene lost 1 base and the J gene lost 1 base, with 4 bases spanning the gap. There are 14 residues in the CDR3. Per the germline V gene, CDR1 is SEHNR and CDR2 is FQNEAQ (reference sequence). The CDR3, as DNA: TGTGCCAGCAGCTTAGTAAAGAACACCGGGGAGCTGTTTTTT. Encoded protein: CASSLVKNTGELFF.

This chain connects TRBV11-2 to TRBJ2-7; possible D gene TRBD1, 5 bases. Germline assignment: CDR1 SGHAT and CDR2 FQNNGV. V was pared by 6 bases and J by 7 bases, with 37 bases between. This CDR3 has 20 amino acids. This CDR3 is CASREFSFRGQTPLMGEQYF. Written as DNA, the CDR3 is TGTGCCAGCAGAGAATTTTCCTTCCGCGGACAAACGCCCCTCATGGGGGAGCAGTACTTC.

Notes on this clonotype: Being one base from a much bigger clone, this may be a read error. The chain links TRBV20-1 to TRBJ2-5; TRBD1 or TRBD2 may be the D gene (5 bases each). The CDR3 loop spans 18 amino acids. The germline gives CDR1 DFQATT, CDR2 SNEGSKA (reference sequence). The CDR3 spells CCALFPLLGDRSQETQYF. The CDR3 DNA follows: TGCTGTGCTTTATTCCCCCTCTTGGGGGACCGAAGTCAAGAGACCCAGTACTTC.

The chain combines TRBV7-2 with TRBJ1-4; 7 bases agree with TRBD1. This CDR3 contains 14 residues. CDR1 SGHTA and CDR2 FQGNSA come from the germline V gene. Germline trimming cut 5 bases from V and 6 bases from J; bases unmatched to any gene: 6. This CDR3 is CASSPDRVYEKLFF. The DNA for the CDR3 is TGTGCCAGCAGCCCAGACAGGGTTTATGAAAAACTGTTTTTT. The full variable domain, completed using reference TRBV7-2 and TRBJ1-4, is GAGVSQSPSNKVTEKGKDVELRCDPISGHTALYWYRQSLGQGLEFLIYFQGNSAPDKSGLPSDRFSAERTGGSVSTLTIQRTQQEDSAVYLCASSPDRVYEKLFFGSGTQLSVL.

This clonotype was seen a few times. This chain connects TRBV27 to TRBJ1-6; tentatively, D is TRBD1 (6 bases). V lost 6 bases to trimming and J lost 2 bases, with 11 bases between them. The V gene's germline CDR1 is MNHEY and CDR2 SMNVEV (reference sequence). CDR3 length: 15 amino acids. The CDR3 sequence: CASSTGATYNSPLHF. DNA of the CDR3: TGTGCCAGCAGCACGGGGGCTACCTATAATTCACCCCTCCACTTT.